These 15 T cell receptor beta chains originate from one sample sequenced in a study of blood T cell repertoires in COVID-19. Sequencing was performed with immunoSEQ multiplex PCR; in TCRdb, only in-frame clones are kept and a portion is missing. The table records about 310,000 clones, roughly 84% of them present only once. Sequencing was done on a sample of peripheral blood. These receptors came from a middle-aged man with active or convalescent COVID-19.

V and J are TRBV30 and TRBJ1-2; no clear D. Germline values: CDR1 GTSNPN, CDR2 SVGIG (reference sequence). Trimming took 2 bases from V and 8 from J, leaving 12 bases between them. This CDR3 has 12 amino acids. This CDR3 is CAWSNPSGGYTF. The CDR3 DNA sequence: TGTGCCTGGAGTAACCCTTCGGGGGGCTACACCTTC.

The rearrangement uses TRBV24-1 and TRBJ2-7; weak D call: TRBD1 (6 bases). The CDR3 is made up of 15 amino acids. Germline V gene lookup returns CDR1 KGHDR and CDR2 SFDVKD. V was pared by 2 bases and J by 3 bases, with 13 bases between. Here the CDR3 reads CATSDSRGSGYEQYF. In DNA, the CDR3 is TGTGCCACCAGTGATTCGAGGGGGAGTGGCTACGAGCAGTACTTC.

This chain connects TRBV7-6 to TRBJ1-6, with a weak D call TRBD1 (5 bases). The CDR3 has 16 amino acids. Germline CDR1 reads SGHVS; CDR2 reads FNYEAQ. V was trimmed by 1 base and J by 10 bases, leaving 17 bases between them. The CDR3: CASSLEVRQGSSPLHF. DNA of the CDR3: TGTGCCAGCAGCTTAGAGGTTCGGCAGGGTTCGTCACCCCTCCACTTT. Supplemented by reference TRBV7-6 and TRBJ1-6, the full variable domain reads GAGVSQSPRYKVTKRGQDVALRCDPISGHVSLYWYRQALGQGPEFLTYFNYEAQQDKSGLPNDRFSAERPEGSISTLTIQRTEQRDSAMYRCASSLEVRQGSSPLHFGNGTRLTVT.

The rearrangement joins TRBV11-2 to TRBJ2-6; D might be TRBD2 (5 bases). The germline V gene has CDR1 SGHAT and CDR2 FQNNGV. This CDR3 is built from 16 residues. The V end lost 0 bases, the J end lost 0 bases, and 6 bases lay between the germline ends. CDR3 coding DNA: TGTGCCAGCAGCTTAGATCGGGGCTCTGGGGCCAACGTCCTGACTTTC. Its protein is CASSLDRGSGANVLTF.

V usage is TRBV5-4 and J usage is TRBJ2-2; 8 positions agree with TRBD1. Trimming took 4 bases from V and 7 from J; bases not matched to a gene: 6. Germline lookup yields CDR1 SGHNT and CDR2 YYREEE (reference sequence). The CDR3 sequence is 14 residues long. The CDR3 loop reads CASSPTGVDGELFF. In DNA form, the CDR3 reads TGTGCCAGCAGCCCGACAGGGGTTGACGGGGAGCTGTTTTTT.

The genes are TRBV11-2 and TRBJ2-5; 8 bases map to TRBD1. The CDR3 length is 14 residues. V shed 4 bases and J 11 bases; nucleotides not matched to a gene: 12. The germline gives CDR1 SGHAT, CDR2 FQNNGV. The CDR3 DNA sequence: TGTGCCAGCAGCTGGGTTCGACAGGGGAAGAGGCAGTACTTC. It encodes CASSWVRQGKRQYF.

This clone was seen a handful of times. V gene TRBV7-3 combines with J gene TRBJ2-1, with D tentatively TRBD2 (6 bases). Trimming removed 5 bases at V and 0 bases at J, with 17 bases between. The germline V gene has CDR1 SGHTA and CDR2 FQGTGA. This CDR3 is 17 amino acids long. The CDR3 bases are TGTGCCAGCAGCGATAGGAGGGGTACTAGCTCCTACAATGAGCAGTTCTTC. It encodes CASSDRRGTSSYNEQFF.

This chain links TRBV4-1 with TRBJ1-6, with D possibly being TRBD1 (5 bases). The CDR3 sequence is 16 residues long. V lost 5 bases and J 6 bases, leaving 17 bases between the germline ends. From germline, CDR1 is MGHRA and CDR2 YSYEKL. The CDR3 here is CASSLDTGTVNSPLHF. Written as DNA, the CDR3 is TGCGCCAGCAGCTTAGATACAGGAACCGTTAATTCACCCCTCCACTTT.

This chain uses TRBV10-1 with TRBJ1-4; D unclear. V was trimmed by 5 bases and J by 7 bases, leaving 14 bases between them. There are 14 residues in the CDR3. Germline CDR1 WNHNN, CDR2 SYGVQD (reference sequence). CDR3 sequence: CASSPGRGSEKLFF. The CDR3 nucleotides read TGCGCCAGCAGTCCCGGGCGCGGGAGTGAAAAACTGTTTTTT.

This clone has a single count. In nucleotides, the CDR3 is TGCAGCGCAAGCATCGGGGTAGGCACTGAAGCTTTCTTT. Amino acid sequence: CSASIGVGTEAFF. The chain combines TRBV29-1 with TRBJ1-1; D unresolved. CDR1 and CDR2 from the germline V gene are SQVTM and ANQGSEA. The V and J ends lost 7 bases and 4 bases respectively, with 16 bases between them. This CDR3 is built from 13 residues.

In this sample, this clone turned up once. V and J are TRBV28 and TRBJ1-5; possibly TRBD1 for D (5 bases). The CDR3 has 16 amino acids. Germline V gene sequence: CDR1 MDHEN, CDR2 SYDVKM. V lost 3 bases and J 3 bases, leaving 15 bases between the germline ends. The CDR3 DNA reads TGTGCCAGCAGTTTTCCGTCAGGGCGACTCAATCAGCCCCAGCATTTT. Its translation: CASSFPSGRLNQPQHF.

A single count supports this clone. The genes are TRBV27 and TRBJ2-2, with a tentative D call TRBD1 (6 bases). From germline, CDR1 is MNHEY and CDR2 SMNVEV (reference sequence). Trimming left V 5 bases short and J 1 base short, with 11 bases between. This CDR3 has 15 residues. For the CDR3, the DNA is TGTGCCAGCAGTCTCATACAGGGGAACACCGGGGAGCTGTTTTTT. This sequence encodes CASSLIQGNTGELFF.

The CDR3 loop reads CASSQGGGQPQHF. The CDR3 region has the DNA TGTGCCAGCAGCCAAGGAGGAGGGCAGCCCCAGCATTTT. The chain carries TRBV4-2 and TRBJ1-5; D ambiguous. This CDR3 spans 13 amino acids. The V gene lost 1 base and the J gene lost 7 bases, with 8 bases spanning the gap. The V gene's germline CDR1 is LGHNA and CDR2 YNFKEQ.

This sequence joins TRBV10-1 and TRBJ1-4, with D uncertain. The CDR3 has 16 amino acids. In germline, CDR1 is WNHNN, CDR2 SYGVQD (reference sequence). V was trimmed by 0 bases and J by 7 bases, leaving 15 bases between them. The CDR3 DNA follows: TGCGCCAGCAGTGAGTCTCGTAGAGGTGGTAGTGAAAAACTGTTTTTT. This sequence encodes CASSESRRGGSEKLFF.

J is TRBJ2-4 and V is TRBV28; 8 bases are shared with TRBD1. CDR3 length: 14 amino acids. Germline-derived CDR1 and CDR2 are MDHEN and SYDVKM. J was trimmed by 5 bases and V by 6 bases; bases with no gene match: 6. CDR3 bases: TGTGCCAGCAGCCCGTGGACAGGGCAAAACATTCAGTACTTC. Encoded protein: CASSPWTGQNIQYF.